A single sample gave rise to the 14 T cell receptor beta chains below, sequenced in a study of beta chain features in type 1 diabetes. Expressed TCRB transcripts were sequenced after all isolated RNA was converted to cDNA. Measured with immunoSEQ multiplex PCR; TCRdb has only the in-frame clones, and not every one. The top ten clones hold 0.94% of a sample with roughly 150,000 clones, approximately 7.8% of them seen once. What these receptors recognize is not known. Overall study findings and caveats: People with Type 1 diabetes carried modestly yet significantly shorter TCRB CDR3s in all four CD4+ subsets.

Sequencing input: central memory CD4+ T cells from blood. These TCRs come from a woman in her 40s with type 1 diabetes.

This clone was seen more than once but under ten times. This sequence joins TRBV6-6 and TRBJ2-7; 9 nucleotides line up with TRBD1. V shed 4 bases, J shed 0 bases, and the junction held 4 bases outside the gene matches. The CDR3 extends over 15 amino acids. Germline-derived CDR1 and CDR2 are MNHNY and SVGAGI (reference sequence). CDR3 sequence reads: CASSSGQGGSYEQYF. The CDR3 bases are TGTGCCAGCAGTTCGGGACAGGGAGGCTCCTACGAGCAGTACTTC.

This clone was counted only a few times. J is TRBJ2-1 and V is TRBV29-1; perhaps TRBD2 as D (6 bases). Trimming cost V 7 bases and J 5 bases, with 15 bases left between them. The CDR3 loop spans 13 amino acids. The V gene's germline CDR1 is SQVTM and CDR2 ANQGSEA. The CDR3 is CSAAEGLNNEQFF. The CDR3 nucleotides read TGCAGCGCTGCGGAGGGACTGAACAATGAGCAGTTCTTC.

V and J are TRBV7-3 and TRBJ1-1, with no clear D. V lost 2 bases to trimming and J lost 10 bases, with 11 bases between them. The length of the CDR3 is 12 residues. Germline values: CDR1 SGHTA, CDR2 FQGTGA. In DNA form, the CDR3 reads TGTGCCAGCAGCTTATCGCCTACCTTAGCTTTCTTT. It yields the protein CASSLSPTLAFF.

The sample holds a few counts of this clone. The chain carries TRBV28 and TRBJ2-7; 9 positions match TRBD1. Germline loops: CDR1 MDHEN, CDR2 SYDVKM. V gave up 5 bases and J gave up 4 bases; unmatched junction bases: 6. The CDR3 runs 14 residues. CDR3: CASSGPGQGYEQYF. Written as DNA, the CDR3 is TGTGCCAGCAGTGGGCCGGGACAGGGTTACGAGCAGTACTTC.

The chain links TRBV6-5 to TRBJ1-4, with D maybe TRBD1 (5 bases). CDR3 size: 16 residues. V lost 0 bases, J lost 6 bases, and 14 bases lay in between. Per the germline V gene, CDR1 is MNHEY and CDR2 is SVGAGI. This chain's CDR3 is CASSYSGGTGDEKLFF. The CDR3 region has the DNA TGTGCCAGCAGTTACTCTGGAGGGACGGGGGATGAAAAACTGTTTTTT.

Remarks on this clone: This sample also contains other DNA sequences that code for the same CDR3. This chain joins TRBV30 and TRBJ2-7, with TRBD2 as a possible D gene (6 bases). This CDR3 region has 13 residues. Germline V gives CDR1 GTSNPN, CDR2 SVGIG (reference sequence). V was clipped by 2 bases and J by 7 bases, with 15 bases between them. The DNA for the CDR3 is TGTGCCTGGAGTAGAGGAGGAGGGGAAGAGCAGTACTTC. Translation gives CAWSRGGGEEQYF.

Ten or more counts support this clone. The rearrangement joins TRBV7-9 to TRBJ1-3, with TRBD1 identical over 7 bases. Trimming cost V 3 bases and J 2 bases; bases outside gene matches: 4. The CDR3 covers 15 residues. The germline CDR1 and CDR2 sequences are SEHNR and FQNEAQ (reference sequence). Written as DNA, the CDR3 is TGTGCCAGCAGCTTGGACAGGCCTACTGGAAACACCATATATTTT. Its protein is CASSLDRPTGNTIYF.

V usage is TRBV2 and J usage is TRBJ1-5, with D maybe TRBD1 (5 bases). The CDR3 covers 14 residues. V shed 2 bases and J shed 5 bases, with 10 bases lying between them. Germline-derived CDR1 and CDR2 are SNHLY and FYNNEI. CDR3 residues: CASSESGGHQPQHF. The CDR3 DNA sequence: TGTGCCAGCAGTGAATCGGGGGGACATCAGCCCCAGCATTTT.

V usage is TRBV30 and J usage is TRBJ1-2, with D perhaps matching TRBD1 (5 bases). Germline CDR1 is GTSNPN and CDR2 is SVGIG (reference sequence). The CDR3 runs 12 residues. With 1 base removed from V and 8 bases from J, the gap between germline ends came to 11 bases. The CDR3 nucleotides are TGTGCCTGGAGTGAGCAACGGGGGGGCTACACCTTC. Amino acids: CAWSEQRGGYTF. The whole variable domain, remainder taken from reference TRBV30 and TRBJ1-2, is SQTIHQWPATLVQPVGSPLSLECTVEGTSNPNLYWYRQAAGRGLQLLFYSVGIGQISSEVPQNLSASRPQDRQFILSSKKLLLSDSGFYLCAWSEQRGGYTFGSGTRLTVV.

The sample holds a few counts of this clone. The CDR3 here is CASSLDSQTYEQYF. CDR3 sequence (DNA): TGTGCCAGCAGCCTAGACTCCCAGACCTACGAGCAGTACTTC. The chain joins TRBV14 to TRBJ2-7; D is undetermined. Between the trimmed V and J ends, which lost 4 bases and 2 bases, there was a span of 12 bases. This CDR3 has 14 residues. Germline assignment: CDR1 SGHDN and CDR2 FVKESK.

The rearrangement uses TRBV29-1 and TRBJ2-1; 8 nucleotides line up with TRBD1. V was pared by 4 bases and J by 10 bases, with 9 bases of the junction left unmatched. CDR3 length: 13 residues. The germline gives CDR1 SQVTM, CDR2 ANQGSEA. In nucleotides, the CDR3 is TGCAGCGTTGGAGGACAGGGTCGGAAGGAGCAGTTCTTC. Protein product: CSVGGQGRKEQFF.

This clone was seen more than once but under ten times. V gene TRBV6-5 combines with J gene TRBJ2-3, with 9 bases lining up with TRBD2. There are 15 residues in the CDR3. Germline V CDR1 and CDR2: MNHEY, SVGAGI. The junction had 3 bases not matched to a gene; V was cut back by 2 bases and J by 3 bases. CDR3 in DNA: TGTGCCAGCAGTTACGTGGGACTAGCTACAGATACGCAGTATTTT. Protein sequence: CASSYVGLATDTQYF.

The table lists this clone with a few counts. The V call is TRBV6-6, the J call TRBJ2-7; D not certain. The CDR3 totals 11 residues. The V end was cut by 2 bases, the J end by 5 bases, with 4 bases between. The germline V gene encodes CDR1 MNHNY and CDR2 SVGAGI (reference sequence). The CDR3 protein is CASSYNNEQYF. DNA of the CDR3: TGTGCCAGCAGTTACAACAACGAGCAGTACTTC.

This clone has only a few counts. The CDR3 region is CASRRQTAGFGTQYF. The CDR3 DNA is TGTGCCAGCAGGAGACAGACCGCGGGGTTTGGGACCCAGTACTTC. The V gene is TRBV27, the J gene TRBJ2-5; a possible D gene is TRBD2 (6 bases). Trimming removed 6 bases from V and 7 bases from J, with 21 bases in between. CDR1 and CDR2 (germline): MNHEY, SMNVEV (reference sequence). The CDR3 is 15 amino acids.